Listed below are T cell receptor beta chains from one sample, sequenced in a study of a mutant IDH1 vaccine in newly diagnosed glioma. What these receptors recognize is not known. Generated by immunoSEQ multiplex PCR, the TCRdb table keeps only in-frame clones and is missing some. The sample lists roughly 51,000 clones; around 84% were seen once. The input for sequencing was PBMCs, taken from a glioma patient whose treatment included an IDH1 peptide vaccine. The receptors here all came from a woman aged 25 to 39 with glioma. Some clones in this sample may be carry-over from other donors' samples. Each CDR3 is given with its conserved first and last residue. D genes are given only for firm matches. Expanded clones get a size class; other rows say once, few or many, or leave the size out.

j_gene	abundance	v_gene	d_gene	CDR3aa	CDR3nt
TRBJ2-4	-	TRBV19	-	CASSIERGQNIQYF	TGTGCCAGTAGTATAGAGAGAGGTCAAAACATTCAGTACTTC
TRBJ2-1	once	TRBV19	-	CASSMQGSYNEQFF	TGTGCCAGTAGTATGCAGGGCAGCTACAATGAGCAGTTCTTC
TRBJ1-5	-	TRBV6-5	-	CASRTGRDNQPQHF	TGTGCCAGCAGGACAGGCCGCGATAATCAGCCCCAGCATTTT
TRBJ1-4	-	TRBV7-9	TRBD1	CASRPPGQGNEKLFF	TGTGCCAGCAGGCCTCCGGGACAGGGTAATGAAAAACTGTTTTTT
TRBJ2-1	large	TRBV19	TRBD2	CASSRTSGSFDEQFF	TGTGCCAGTAGTAGAACTAGCGGGAGTTTCGATGAGCAGTTCTTC
TRBJ1-2	once	TRBV6-1	-	CASSGGGLYGYTF	TGTGCCAGCAGTGGCGGGGGGCTCTATGGCTACACCTTC
TRBJ1-2	-	TRBV5-1	-	CASSLDLGSGYTF	TGCGCCAGCAGCTTGGACCTCGGGTCGGGCTACACCTTC
TRBJ2-3	-	TRBV6-1	-	CASSEGGGGTDTQYF	TGTGCCAGCAGTGAAGGGGGGGGCGGCACAGATACGCAGTATTTT
TRBJ2-3	-	TRBV6-1	-	CASSEWIGDTQYF	TGTGCCAGCAGTGAATGGATAGGAGATACGCAGTATTTT
TRBJ2-1	-	TRBV6-5	-	CASSYSYDSSYNEQFF	TGTGCCAGCAGTTACTCGTACGACAGCTCCTACAATGAGCAGTTCTTC
TRBJ2-7	-	TRBV9	-	CASSGQGQGTLYEQYF	TGTGCCAGCAGCGGACAAGGGCAGGGGACGTTATACGAGCAGTACTTC
TRBJ2-7	-	TRBV5-6	TRBD2	CASSQTWVSGSGYEQYF	TGTGCCAGCAGCCAGACCTGGGTTAGCGGGAGTGGTTACGAGCAGTACTTC
TRBJ1-1	-	TRBV27	-	CASSPWGGKGAFF	TGTGCCAGCAGTCCATGGGGAGGGAAGGGAGCTTTCTTT
TRBJ2-1	-	TRBV6-1	-	CASSEVRPGPYNEQFF	TGTGCCAGCAGTGAGGTTAGGCCAGGCCCCTACAATGAGCAGTTCTTC
TRBJ2-1	-	TRBV19	TRBD2	CASSRGLAGEGNEQFF	TGTGCCAGTAGTAGGGGACTAGCGGGAGAGGGGAATGAGCAGTTCTTC
TRBJ1-1	-	TRBV5-1	-	CASSRRAVNTEAFF	TGCGCCAGCAGCCGCCGGGCCGTGAACACTGAAGCTTTCTTT
TRBJ1-1	-	TRBV6-5	-	CASSYLQANTEAFF	TGTGCCAGCAGTTACCTCCAGGCGAACACTGAAGCTTTCTTT
TRBJ2-7	-	TRBV11-3	-	CASSSSYEQYF	TGTGCCAGCAGCTCCTCCTACGAGCAGTACTTC
TRBJ1-4	-	TRBV5-6	-	CASSLVGRGEKLFF	TGTGCCAGCAGCTTGGTGGGACGGGGGGAAAAACTGTTTTTT
TRBJ1-2	-	TRBV5-6	TRBD1	CASSWGTAPDGYTF	TGTGCCAGCAGCTGGGGGACAGCTCCGGATGGCTACACCTTC
TRBJ1-2	-	TRBV5-4	-	CASSRSVQGNYGYTF	TGTGCCAGCAGCCGATCCGTACAGGGCAACTATGGCTACACCTTC
TRBJ1-5	-	TRBV27	-	CASSSQGGHVNQPQHF	TGTGCCAGCAGTAGCCAGGGAGGGCATGTCAATCAGCCCCAGCATTTT